The 11 T cell receptor beta chains below were found in one sample sequenced in a study of PD-L1 blockade in urothelial cancer. Clones were sequenced by immunoSEQ multiplex PCR, and TCRdb holds only the in-frame ones, with some missing. The table includes about 52,000 clones, approximately 80% detected once. The sample in question was PBMCs, obtained around atezolizumab (anti-PD-L1) treatment. The receptors originated from a man between 65 and 85 years old with urothelial cancer.

The CDR3: CASSLGTLNTEAFF. The CDR3 coding sequence is TGTGCCAGCAGCTTAGGCACTCTGAACACTGAAGCTTTCTTT. V and J are TRBV7-2 and TRBJ1-1; D not resolved. Germline V gene lookup returns CDR1 SGHTA and CDR2 FQGNSA. The CDR3 is made up of 14 amino acids. V was cut by 1 base and J by 0 bases, with 6 bases left in between.

V usage is TRBV14 and J usage is TRBJ1-3, with D unclear. Germline lookup yields CDR1 SGHDN and CDR2 FVKESK. V lost 6 bases and J lost 4, with 10 bases in between. The length of the CDR3 is 13 residues. CDR3 protein: CASSQSLGNTIYF. DNA for the CDR3: TGTGCCAGCAGTCAATCCCTCGGAAACACCATATATTTT.

The genes are TRBV7-3 and TRBJ1-4; perhaps TRBD1 as D (5 bases). V lost 1 base, J lost 11 bases, and 17 bases lay in between. Germline CDR1 and CDR2: SGHTA and FQGTGA. The CDR3 spans 15 residues. The CDR3 DNA is TGTGCCAGCAGCTTAAGTGGGTTGTCGGGGGAGAAACTGTTTTTT. The encoded protein is CASSLSGLSGEKLFF.

V usage is TRBV5-1 and J usage is TRBJ2-7; D uncertain. CDR1 is SGHRS, CDR2 YFSETQ, per germline. The CDR3 is made up of 13 amino acids. V shed 1 base and J shed 4 bases, with 9 bases lying between them. CDR3 sequence: CASSLKPVYEQYF. CDR3 in DNA: TGCGCCAGCAGCTTGAAACCGGTGTACGAGCAGTACTTC.

The chain joins TRBV6-5 to TRBJ1-2, with TRBD1 identical over 7 bases. In germline, CDR1 is MNHEY, CDR2 SVGAGI. J lost 6 bases, V lost 8 bases, and 12 bases had no gene match. There are 14 residues in the CDR3. CDR3 in DNA: TGTGCCAGCCGGATGGGACAGTCTGTTCATGGCTACACCTTC. Protein sequence: CASRMGQSVHGYTF.

The rearrangement uses TRBV19 and TRBJ2-1, with 8 bases identical to TRBD2. The trim removed 5 bases at V and 7 bases at J, leaving 13 bases unmatched. Germline CDR1 and CDR2: LNHDA and SQIVND (reference sequence). The length of the CDR3 is 16 residues. CDR3 bases: TGTGCCAGTAGTGTGAAAACAGCGGGAGTGGGTAATGAGCAGTTCTTC. Its translation is CASSVKTAGVGNEQFF.

V is TRBV6-1 and J is TRBJ2-2; maybe TRBD2 (5 bases). CDR3 length equals 16 residues. The V gene's germline CDR1 is MNHNS and CDR2 SASEGT. V shed 1 base and J shed 6 bases, with 15 bases lying between them. The CDR3 nucleotides are TGTGCCAGCAGTGAAGAAGCGCCGGGAATACCCGGGGAGCTGTTTTTT. It is translated as CASSEEAPGIPGELFF.

The CDR3 DNA reads TGTGCCAGCTTGGAGCCCAGGGGGAACGAGACCCAGTACTTC. Translation: CASLEPRGNETQYF. The rearrangement uses TRBV5-5 and TRBJ2-5; 7 nucleotides agree with TRBD1. CDR3 length: 14 amino acids. Germline CDR1 reads SGHKS; CDR2 reads YYEKEE (reference sequence). The junction had 11 bases not matched to a gene; V was cut back by 7 bases and J by 5 bases. The entire variable domain, with the rest obtained from reference TRBV5-5 and TRBJ2-5, is as follows: DAGVTQSPTHLIKTRGQQVTLRCSPISGHKSVSWYQQVLGQGPQFIFQYYEKEERGRGNFPDRFSARQFPNYSSELNVNALLLGDSALYLCASLEPRGNETQYFGPGTRLLVL.

This chain joins TRBV4-2 and TRBJ2-7; 7 bases fit TRBD2. Germline lookup yields CDR1 LGHNA and CDR2 YNFKEQ. V lost 0 bases, J lost 9 bases, and 5 bases stayed unmatched. CDR3 size: 13 residues. CDR3 sequence: CASSQDGGEGQYF. The CDR3 DNA reads TGTGCCAGCAGCCAAGATGGGGGGGAGGGGCAGTACTTC.

The rearrangement links TRBV7-3 to TRBJ2-2; 9 nucleotides line up with TRBD1. V lost 5 bases, J lost 7 bases, and 11 bases stayed unmatched. The length of the CDR3 is 16 residues. Germline V CDR1 and CDR2: SGHTA, FQGTGA. This CDR3 is CASSPNGDRAGGELFF. The DNA of the CDR3 is TGTGCCAGCAGCCCAAATGGGGACAGGGCAGGCGGGGAGCTGTTTTTT.

The genes are TRBV13 and TRBJ2-3, with 10 bases aligning to TRBD1. The V segment lost 5 bases and the J segment 3 bases; nucleotides outside the gene matches: 5. The V gene's germline CDR1 is PRHDT and CDR2 FYEKMQ (reference sequence). This CDR3 region has 15 residues. This chain's CDR3 is CASSLGQGETDTQYF. In DNA form, the CDR3 reads TGTGCCAGCAGCCTTGGACAGGGGGAGACAGATACGCAGTATTTT. The whole variable domain, remainder taken from reference TRBV13 and TRBJ2-3, is AAGVIQSPRHLIKEKRETATLKCYPIPRHDTVYWYQQGPGQDPQFLISFYEKMQSDKGSIPDRFSAQQFSDYHSELNMSSLELGDSALYFCASSLGQGETDTQYFGPGTRLTVL.